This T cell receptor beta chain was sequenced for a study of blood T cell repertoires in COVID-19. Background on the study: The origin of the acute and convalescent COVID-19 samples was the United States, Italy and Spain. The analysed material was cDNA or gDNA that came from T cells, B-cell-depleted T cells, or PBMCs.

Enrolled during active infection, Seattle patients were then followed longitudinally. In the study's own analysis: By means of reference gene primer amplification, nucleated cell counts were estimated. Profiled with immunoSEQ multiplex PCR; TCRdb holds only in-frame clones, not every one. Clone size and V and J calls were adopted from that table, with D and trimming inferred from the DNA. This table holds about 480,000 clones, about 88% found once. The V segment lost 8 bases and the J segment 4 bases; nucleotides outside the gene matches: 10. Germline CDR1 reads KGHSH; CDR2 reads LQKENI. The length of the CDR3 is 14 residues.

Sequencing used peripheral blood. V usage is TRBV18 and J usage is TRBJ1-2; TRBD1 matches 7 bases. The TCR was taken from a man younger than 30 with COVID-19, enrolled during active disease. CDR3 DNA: TGTGCCAGCCTACCGACAGGGTCTGGCTATGGCTACACCTTC. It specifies CASLPTGSGYGYTF.